This T cell receptor (beta chain) was obtained from a study of control samples from healthy donors and cancer patients. Trimming left V 1 base short and J 3 bases short, with 11 bases between. CDR1 and CDR2 from the germline V gene are SGHKS and YYEKEE (reference sequence). The CDR3 has 15 residues. Libraries were prepared by immunoSEQ multiplex PCR; TCRdb keeps only in-frame clonotypes and omits some of them. The data hold 250,000 to 300,000 clones, with roughly 80% observed a single time. The sequenced sample was PBMCs. The sequence derives from a woman aged 60-70 years with lung cancer. The chain uses TRBV5-5 and TRBJ1-3; D gene ambiguous. CDR3 in DNA: TGTGCCAGCAGCTTGAACGGAGGCCATGGAAACACCATATATTTT. The encoded protein is CASSLNGGHGNTIYF.